These 2 T cell receptor beta chains were sequenced from one sample in a study of cytomegalovirus exposure and HLA in healthy donors. The PCR made use of 60 Vbeta and 13 Jbeta primers. Assay: immunoSEQ multiplex PCR; the TCRdb copy retains only in-frame clones and omits some. This repertoire shows about 120,000 clones, approximately 74% found once; its top ten account for roughly 7%. Sequenced: PBMCs. These receptor sequences come from a male donor in good health and CMV-seronegative.

The chain links TRBV5-4 to TRBJ2-1; 12 bases are shared with TRBD1. This CDR3 is built from 15 residues. CDR1 and CDR2 (germline): SGHNT, YYREEE (reference sequence). V shed 5 bases, J shed 9 bases, and the junction held 9 bases outside the gene matches. CDR3 DNA sequence: TGTGCCAGCAGTTTCCGGGACAGGGGGCAGGGTGAGCAGTTCTTC. It codes for CASSFRDRGQGEQFF.

V is TRBV6-6 and J is TRBJ1-1; no clear D. V was pared by 0 bases and J by 11 bases, with 16 bases between. Germline V gene data show CDR1 as MNHNY and CDR2 as SVGAGI (reference sequence). The CDR3 has 14 amino acids. This CDR3 reads CASSYSQRRALAFF. CDR3 coding DNA: TGTGCCAGCAGTTACTCCCAGCGGAGAGCGCTGGCTTTCTTT.